Sequencing of this T cell receptor beta chain was carried out in a study of T cell responses to AZD1222 COVID-19 vaccine. The assay was immunoSEQ multiplex PCR, and TCRdb's table has in-frame clones only and misses some. The data show 150,000 to 200,000 clones, 92% seen once. CDR1 and CDR2 from the germline V gene are SNHLY and FYNNEI. V shed 7 bases and J shed 0 bases, with 18 bases lying between them. This CDR3 is built from 17 residues. The sequence derives from an adult in good health. Sample: peripheral blood, taken on day 0 of AZD1222 vaccination. This chain links TRBV2 with TRBJ1-4, with D possibly matching TRBD1 (5 bases). The CDR3 DNA reads TGTGCCAGCAAGTTTATCGGGGGAACCGCAACTAATGAAAAACTGTTTTTT. Translating it yields CASKFIGGTATNEKLFF.